This TCR beta chain was found in a study of blood T cell repertoires in COVID-19. The V gene's germline CDR1 is GTSNPN and CDR2 SVGIG (reference sequence). This CDR3 spans 12 amino acids. In the original analysis: It was from reference gene primer amplification that nucleated cell counts were estimated. Data came from immunoSEQ multiplex PCR; TCRdb stores just in-frame clones and leaves some out. V, J and clone size are those of that table, while D and trimming were read from the DNA. The table has around 97,000 clones, roughly 90% seen once. This TCR was sampled from a woman aged 55-70 years with acute or convalescent COVID-19. Material: peripheral blood. This sequence joins TRBV30 and TRBJ1-4, with D perhaps TRBD1 (5 bases). CDR3 residues: CALRGDNEKLFF. The CDR3 nucleotides are TGTGCGCTGCGGGGGGATAACGAAAAACTGTTTTTT.